Presented here are 30 T cell receptor beta chains from one specimen sequenced in a study of blood T cell repertoires in COVID-19. Generated by immunoSEQ multiplex PCR, the TCRdb table keeps only in-frame clones and is missing some. The table has roughly 76,000 clones, around 89% seen once. The source material was PBMCs or T cells enriched from blood (not recorded which). The receptors here all came from a woman between 50 and 59 years old with acute COVID-19.

This sequence joins TRBV5-1 and TRBJ2-3, with TRBD1 identical over 7 bases. The V and J ends lost 5 bases and 2 bases, in that order; junction bases with no gene match: 5. The germline gives CDR1 SGHRS, CDR2 YFSETQ. CDR3 length equals 14 residues. CDR3 bases: TGCGCCAGCAGGCAGGGGGATATCACAGATACGCAGTATTTT. Its translation is CASRQGDITDTQYF.

This clone has only a few counts. This chain uses TRBV7-2 with TRBJ2-5; D unclear. V dropped 2 bases and J dropped 5 bases, with 9 bases sitting between them. This CDR3 region has 13 residues. In germline, CDR1 is SGHTA, CDR2 FQGNSA. CDR3 DNA: TGTGCCAGCAGCTTAAATGTCGGGGAGACCCAGTACTTC. It translates to CASSLNVGETQYF.

J is TRBJ1-4 and V is TRBV10-3, with a weak D call TRBD1 (5 bases). With 6 bases removed from V and 7 bases from J, the gap between germline ends came to 15 bases. This CDR3 region has 14 residues. Germline-derived CDR1 and CDR2 are ENHRY and SYGVKD. In nucleotides, the CDR3 is TGTGCCATCAGAGAGCAGGGTTTGGGTGAAAAACTGTTTTTT. It is translated as CAIREQGLGEKLFF.

This clone was picked up one time. The V gene is TRBV29-1, the J gene TRBJ1-5, with TRBD1 matching 8 bases. Trimming took 5 bases from V and 5 from J; bases not matched to a gene: 5. This CDR3 region has 13 residues. Per germline, CDR1 SQVTM and CDR2 ANQGSEA. The CDR3 DNA sequence: TGCAGCGTTTCGACAGGGGTGGATCAGCCCCAGCATTTT. Translated, it gives CSVSTGVDQPQHF.

In this sample, this clone turned up once. CDR3 in DNA: TGTGCCAGCAGCTTAGATAGCGCGAGCGGGAGGAGCAATGAGCAGTTCTTC. Translated: CASSLDSASGRSNEQFF. The genes are TRBV11-2 and TRBJ2-1, with TRBD2 matching 9 bases. Germline V gene lookup returns CDR1 SGHAT and CDR2 FQNNGV. The CDR3 has 17 amino acids. With V trimmed by 0 bases and J by 6 bases, 9 bases remained unmatched.

V gene TRBV29-1 combines with J gene TRBJ1-5, with 10 positions matching TRBD1. CDR3 length: 13 residues. With 3 bases clipped from V and 6 bases from J, the junction kept 2 bases outside the gene matches. In germline, CDR1 is SQVTM, CDR2 ANQGSEA. The CDR3 reads CSVETGGGQPQHF. CDR3 in DNA: TGCAGCGTTGAGACAGGGGGCGGTCAGCCCCAGCATTTT.

The rearrangement uses TRBV7-2 and TRBJ2-7; weak D call: TRBD1 (6 bases). Germline V CDR1 and CDR2: SGHTA, FQGNSA. Trimming shortened V by 5 bases and J by 1 base, and 12 bases separated the two germline ends. This CDR3 has 14 amino acids. The CDR3 DNA reads as TGTGCCAGCAGCCCGGACAGAACTTCCTACGAGCAGTACTTC. It yields the protein CASSPDRTSYEQYF.

The gene calls are TRBV7-2 and TRBJ2-3; TRBD1 might be the D (5 bases). The CDR3 has 14 amino acids. Germline CDR1 and CDR2: SGHTA and FQGNSA. V lost 4 bases to trimming and J lost 6 bases, with 14 bases between them. The DNA for the CDR3 is TGTGCCAGCAGCTCAGGGCCCGTGTCGGATACGCAGTATTTT. It encodes CASSSGPVSDTQYF. Complete variable domain (other parts from reference TRBV7-2 and TRBJ2-3): GAGVSQSPSNKVTEKGKDVELRCDPISGHTALYWYRQSLGQGLEFLIYFQGNSAPDKSGLPSDRFSAERTGGSVSTLTIQRTQQEDSAVYLCASSSGPVSDTQYFGPGTRLTVL.

The chain employs TRBV6-5 and TRBJ2-7, with a weak D call TRBD2 (6 bases). With 7 bases removed from V and 5 bases from J, the gap between germline ends came to 12 bases. The V gene's germline CDR1 is MNHEY and CDR2 SVGAGI. This CDR3 contains 12 residues. CDR3: CASNNGGNEQYF. Written as DNA, the CDR3 is TGTGCCAGCAACAACGGGGGTAACGAGCAGTACTTC.

The chain couples TRBV18 to TRBJ1-4; maybe TRBD1 (6 bases). CDR3 length: 19 residues. Trimming took 0 bases from V and 2 from J, leaving 19 bases between them. The germline V gene encodes CDR1 KGHSH and CDR2 LQKENI. CDR3 nucleotides: TGTGCCAGCTCACCACCGGGATCCGCGCGGGGGCATACTAATGAAAAACTGTTTTTT. This gives the protein CASSPPGSARGHTNEKLFF.

The chain uses TRBV30 and TRBJ1-3, with 7 bases matching TRBD1. This CDR3 is built from 14 residues. J gave up 3 bases and V 1 base, and 3 bases lay outside the gene matches. The V gene's germline CDR1 is GTSNPN and CDR2 SVGIG (reference sequence). The CDR3 is CAWSGNRGGNTIYF. In DNA form, the CDR3 reads TGTGCCTGGAGTGGAAACAGGGGTGGAAACACCATATATTTT.

V gene TRBV15 combines with J gene TRBJ1-1; 9 bases line up with TRBD1. The V gene end was trimmed by 2 bases and the J gene end by 3 bases; junction bases not matched to a gene: 4. The CDR3 consists of 15 residues. Germline V gene lookup returns CDR1 LNHNV and CDR2 YYDKDF (reference sequence). The CDR3 DNA is TGTGCCACCAGCAGACGGACAGGGGAGGACACTGAAGCTTTCTTT. Translating it yields CATSRRTGEDTEAFF.

The table lists this clone with a few counts. This chain connects TRBV27 to TRBJ2-4, with D maybe TRBD2 (5 bases). V was shortened by 6 bases and J by 6 bases, with 12 bases between the two germline ends. CDR3 length equals 13 residues. Germline V gene lookup returns CDR1 MNHEY and CDR2 SMNVEV (reference sequence). For the CDR3, the DNA is TGTGCCAGCAGCCCGGGAATTGGAAACATTCAGTACTTC. Encoded protein: CASSPGIGNIQYF.

The chain links TRBV5-1 to TRBJ1-2; 8 bases line up with TRBD1. Per germline, CDR1 SGHRS and CDR2 YFSETQ. V dropped 3 bases and J dropped 3; count of bases not matched to a gene: 1. The CDR3 loop spans 13 amino acids. CDR3 sequence: CASSSQGDYGYTF. In DNA, the CDR3 is TGCGCCAGCAGCTCACAGGGGGACTATGGCTACACCTTC.

The chain uses TRBV27 and TRBJ2-7; D is perhaps TRBD2 (7 bases). CDR3 length equals 14 residues. In germline, CDR1 is MNHEY, CDR2 SMNVEV (reference sequence). With 5 bases removed from V and 3 bases from J, the gap between germline ends came to 14 bases. The CDR3 reads CASSPGEGDYEQYF. In DNA form, the CDR3 reads TGTGCCAGCAGTCCAGGGGAGGGAGACTACGAGCAGTACTTC.

This clone was seen a handful of times. The chain recombines TRBV10-1 with TRBJ2-3; a weak D match, TRBD2 (5 bases). Trimming cost V 0 bases and J 3 bases, with 13 bases left between them. Germline lookup yields CDR1 WNHNN and CDR2 SYGVQD (reference sequence). The CDR3 loop spans 16 amino acids. This CDR3 is CASSESKSGTTDTQYF. The CDR3 DNA reads as TGCGCCAGCAGTGAGTCGAAAAGCGGTACGACAGATACGCAGTATTTT.

This clone showed up just a few times. The chain links TRBV29-1 to TRBJ2-1, with a weak D call TRBD1 (6 bases). The CDR3 is 12 residues long. The V gene lost 6 bases and the J gene lost 6 bases, with 12 bases spanning the gap. Germline loops: CDR1 SQVTM, CDR2 ANQGSEA. The CDR3 loop reads CSVTLQGNEQFF. The CDR3 region has the DNA TGCAGCGTGACTTTACAGGGCAATGAGCAGTTCTTC.

V usage is TRBV19 and J usage is TRBJ2-1, with 12 bases fitting TRBD2. The germline V gene has CDR1 LNHDA and CDR2 SQIVND (reference sequence). V gave up 3 bases and J gave up 9 bases; unmatched junction bases: 9. There are 16 residues in the CDR3. CDR3 DNA: TGTGCCAGTAGTATTGTTCTAGCGGGAGGGCCAGTTGAGCAGTTCTTC. Translated, it gives CASSIVLAGGPVEQFF.

Concerning this clone: A much bigger clone sits one base away, suggesting this may be a read error. The same CDR3 also results from other DNA sequences found in this sample. As DNA, the CDR3 is TGTGCCAGCAGCTTACCTAGCGGGACTGGCAATGAGCAATTCTTC. This translates into CASSLPSGTGNEQFF. V and J are TRBV11-2 and TRBJ2-1; 9 bases match TRBD2. CDR1 is SGHAT, CDR2 FQNNGV, per germline. CDR3 length: 15 residues.

The rearrangement uses TRBV27 and TRBJ2-5, with a possible D match to TRBD1 (5 bases). Germline CDR1 reads MNHEY; CDR2 reads SMNVEV (reference sequence). Trimming cost V 6 bases and J 4 bases, with 9 bases left between them. This CDR3 has 12 amino acids. The CDR3 DNA is TGTGCCAGCAGCGTAAGGGGAGAGACCCAGTACTTC. Amino acids: CASSVRGETQYF.

The CDR3 coding sequence is TGTGCCAGTAGTTTACCGGGACAGGAAGACTATGGCTACACCTTC. Protein product: CASSLPGQEDYGYTF. V and J are TRBV19 and TRBJ1-2; 8 positions agree with TRBD1. Germline CDR1 and CDR2: LNHDA and SQIVND (reference sequence). The CDR3 is 15 amino acids. V lost 5 bases and J lost 3; bases outside the gene matches: 8.

This chain connects TRBV11-2 to TRBJ1-5, with TRBD1 matching over 8 bases. Per germline, CDR1 SGHAT and CDR2 FQNNGV. Losses at the gene ends were 6 bases for V and 6 bases for J; bases not matched to a gene: 7. This CDR3 spans 14 amino acids. The CDR3: CASSFRGLGQPQHF. For the CDR3, the DNA is TGTGCCAGCAGTTTCAGGGGGCTCGGTCAGCCCCAGCATTTT.

This clone was counted a few times. J is TRBJ2-7 and V is TRBV9, with D perhaps matching TRBD1 (6 bases). Looked up from germline, CDR1 is SGDLS and CDR2 is YYNGEE. The CDR3 has 14 amino acids. V lost 0 bases to trimming and J lost 3 bases, with 10 bases between them. The CDR3 region has the DNA TGTGCCAGCAGCGTAGGACAGGACAACTACGAGCAGTACTTC. This gives the protein CASSVGQDNYEQYF.

The chain is built from TRBV7-2 and TRBJ2-7; 10 bases are a match to TRBD2. Germline CDR1 and CDR2: SGHTA and FQGNSA. This CDR3 is 15 amino acids long. J gave up 4 bases and V 5 bases, and 8 bases lay outside the gene matches. The chain's CDR3 is CASSPQSGRVYEQYF. CDR3 DNA: TGTGCCAGCAGCCCCCAAAGCGGGAGGGTATACGAGCAGTACTTC. The whole variable domain, filled in from reference TRBV7-2 and TRBJ2-7, reads GAGVSQSPSNKVTEKGKDVELRCDPISGHTALYWYRQSLGQGLEFLIYFQGNSAPDKSGLPSDRFSAERTGGSVSTLTIQRTQQEDSAVYLCASSPQSGRVYEQYFGPGTRLTVT.

This rearrangement joins TRBV13 to TRBJ2-1; 9 bases agree with TRBD2. CDR1 PRHDT and CDR2 FYEKMQ come from the germline V gene (reference sequence). The ends lost 4 bases at V and 4 bases at J; junction bases unmatched: 8. The CDR3 sequence is 16 residues long. Here the CDR3 DNA reads TGTGCCAGCAGCTCCCCCCCTAGCGGGGATTACAATGAGCAGTTCTTC. It translates to CASSSPPSGDYNEQFF.

The chain employs TRBV24-1 and TRBJ2-1, with TRBD2 matching over 9 bases. Germline CDR1 and CDR2: KGHDR and SFDVKD. Trimming at V came to 4 bases and at J to 8 bases, leaving 8 bases not matched to a gene. This CDR3 region has 15 residues. The CDR3: CATSDQREAPYEQFF. DNA for the CDR3: TGTGCCACCAGTGACCAGCGGGAGGCCCCGTATGAGCAGTTCTTC.

The chain employs TRBV24-1 and TRBJ2-2; possible D gene TRBD1, 6 bases. V was cut by 7 bases and J by 0 bases, with 11 bases left in between. The CDR3 covers 15 residues. In germline, CDR1 is KGHDR, CDR2 SFDVKD. CDR3 protein: CATRTTGANTGELFF. The CDR3 DNA reads TGTGCCACCAGAACGACAGGAGCGAACACCGGGGAGCTGTTTTTT.

V is TRBV28 and J is TRBJ1-1; D gene ambiguous. This CDR3 spans 14 amino acids. The V gene lost 5 bases and the J gene lost 0 bases, with 10 bases spanning the gap. Germline-derived CDR1 and CDR2 are MDHEN and SYDVKM. CDR3: CASSPSVMNTEAFF. In DNA form, the CDR3 reads TGTGCCAGCAGTCCGAGTGTAATGAACACTGAAGCTTTCTTT. Full variable domain (missing parts from reference TRBV28 and TRBJ1-1): DVKVTQSSRYLVKRTGEKVFLECVQDMDHENMFWYRQDPGLGLRLIYFSYDVKMKEKGDIPEGYSVSREKKERFSLILESASTNQTSMYLCASSPSVMNTEAFFGQGTRLTVV.

This chain joins TRBV18 and TRBJ1-5; weak D call: TRBD1 (5 bases). The CDR3 is 14 residues long. Germline V gives CDR1 KGHSH, CDR2 LQKENI. Trimming took 5 bases from V and 2 from J, leaving 10 bases between them. CDR3 sequence reads: CASSYGGGNQPQHF. CDR3 coding DNA: TGTGCCAGCTCATACGGGGGGGGCAATCAGCCCCAGCATTTT.

This clone occurred once. The V call is TRBV5-4, the J call TRBJ2-5; 10 nucleotides agree with TRBD1. The V gene's germline CDR1 is SGHNT and CDR2 YYREEE (reference sequence). This CDR3 is built from 15 residues. After removal of 4 bases from V and 3 bases from J, the junction contained 6 bases not matched to a gene. The CDR3, as DNA: TGTGCCAGCAGCGATGGACAGGGGGGGGAAGAGACCCAGTACTTC. Protein: CASSDGQGGEETQYF.